The 24 T cell receptor beta chains below come from one sample, sequenced in a study of cytomegalovirus exposure and HLA in healthy donors. It was with 60 Vbeta and 13 Jbeta primers that the PCR ran. Profiling relied on immunoSEQ multiplex PCR, and the TCRdb table lists in-frame clones only, not all of them. The sample consists of 150,000 to 200,000 clones, about 82% of them appearing once. Sequenced input: PBMCs. The receptor set was obtained from a woman in her 50s in good health and CMV-seronegative.

V and J are TRBV13 and TRBJ2-3; possible D gene TRBD2, 6 bases. This CDR3 has 15 amino acids. Germline loops: CDR1 PRHDT, CDR2 FYEKMQ (reference sequence). Between the trimmed V and J ends, which lost 6 bases and 6 bases, there was a span of 19 bases. CDR3 sequence: CASRQGGGGWDTQYF. The CDR3 region has the DNA TGTGCCAGCAGGCAGGGCGGAGGAGGGTGGGATACGCAGTATTTT.

The V gene is TRBV28, the J gene TRBJ2-1; TRBD2 is a possible D gene (6 bases). Germline loops: CDR1 MDHEN, CDR2 SYDVKM. With 10 bases removed from V and 0 bases from J, the gap between germline ends came to 19 bases. CDR3 length: 16 residues. DNA of the CDR3: TGTGCCACCAAGGGGAGTGGGAGGAACTCCTACAATGAGCAGTTCTTC. Translation gives CATKGSGRNSYNEQFF.

The CDR3 bases are TGTGCCAGCAGGGTCGGGACAGGGTCCACTGAAGCTTTCTTT. Protein: CASRVGTGSTEAFF. The V call is TRBV28, the J call TRBJ1-1; 9 bases fit TRBD1. The CDR3 has 14 residues. Germline lookup yields CDR1 MDHEN and CDR2 SYDVKM. V lost 6 bases to trimming and J lost 4 bases; unmatched junction nucleotides: 6.

A remark on this clone: The same CDR3 arises from other DNA sequences in this sample as well. The rearrangement links TRBV28 to TRBJ1-5; D is uncertain. CDR3 length: 18 residues. Germline CDR1 MDHEN, CDR2 SYDVKM. V was shortened by 2 bases and J by 3 bases, with 20 bases between the two germline ends. Here the CDR3 reads CASSLIGGQTTFNQPQHF. In DNA, the CDR3 is TGTGCCAGCAGTTTAATTGGAGGGCAGACCACATTCAATCAGCCCCAGCATTTT. Combining the CDR3 with reference TRBV28 and TRBJ1-5 gives the whole variable domain DVKVTQSSRYLVKRTGEKVFLECVQDMDHENMFWYRQDPGLGLRLIYFSYDVKMKEKGDIPEGYSVSREKKERFSLILESASTNQTSMYLCASSLIGGQTTFNQPQHFGDGTRLSIL.

This chain links TRBV28 with TRBJ2-7; perhaps TRBD1 as D (5 bases). CDR3 length: 15 residues. V was cut by 8 bases and J by 2 bases, with 19 bases left in between. The germline gives CDR1 MDHEN, CDR2 SYDVKM. CDR3 loop: CASGTADTKTYEQYF. The CDR3 nucleotides read TGTGCCAGCGGAACCGCGGACACCAAAACCTACGAGCAGTACTTC.

The chain links TRBV7-3 to TRBJ2-1; 9 bases fit TRBD2. CDR3 length: 15 residues. Germline V gives CDR1 SGHTA, CDR2 FQGTGA. V lost 4 bases, J lost 5 bases, and 6 bases stayed unmatched. CDR3 DNA sequence: TGTGCCAGCAGCTCAGAACTAGCGGGTGACAATGAGCAGTTCTTC. This gives the protein CASSSELAGDNEQFF. Supplemented by reference TRBV7-3 and TRBJ2-1, the full variable domain reads GAGVSQTPSNKVTEKGKYVELRCDPISGHTALYWYRQSLGQGPEFLIYFQGTGAADDSGLPNDRFFAVRPEGSVSTLKIQRTERGDSAVYLCASSSELAGDNEQFFGPGTRLTVL.

The chain links TRBV7-3 to TRBJ2-2; 10 bases match TRBD2. The length of the CDR3 is 17 residues. Losses at the gene ends were 2 bases for V and 1 base for J; bases not matched to a gene: 4. CDR1 SGHTA and CDR2 FQGTGA come from the germline V gene. For the CDR3, the DNA is TGTGCCAGCAGCTTATGGGCTAGCGGGGGGAACACCGGGGAGCTGTTTTTT. It specifies CASSLWASGGNTGELFF.

The V and J genes are TRBV19 and TRBJ2-7; 10 nucleotides line up with TRBD1. The length of the CDR3 is 13 residues. Trimming removed 3 bases from V and 4 bases from J; junction bases left unmatched: 0. Germline CDR1 is LNHDA and CDR2 is SQIVND (reference sequence). The DNA of the CDR3 is TGTGCCAGTAGTATGGGACAGGGGTACGAGCAGTACTTC. Translation: CASSMGQGYEQYF.

This chain joins TRBV5-1 and TRBJ1-1; D not resolved. Germline V gene lookup returns CDR1 SGHRS and CDR2 YFSETQ. CDR3 length: 13 residues. Trimming stripped 0 bases from V and 5 bases from J, with 8 bases between. The CDR3 DNA reads as TGCGCCAGCAGCTTGGCCCCGAGGACTGAAGCTTTCTTT. This gives the protein CASSLAPRTEAFF.

The chain is built from TRBV28 and TRBJ2-7; 12 nucleotides align to TRBD2. The CDR3 totals 15 residues. V was clipped by 8 bases and J by 5 bases; unmatched bases: 10. Germline V lookup: CDR1 MDHEN, CDR2 SYDVKM. CDR3 DNA sequence: TGTGCCAGCCTGATTGGACTAGCGGGAACCCACGAGCAGTACTTC. Its protein product is CASLIGLAGTHEQYF.

To note about this clone: No DNA is shown, since the ends of the CDR3 on it are uncertain; the CDR3 is the one TCRdb lists. V usage is TRBV7-3 and J usage is TRBJ1-1; TRBD1, the table's D call, lacks a check against the DNA. Including both end residues, the CDR3 is 13 amino acids long. CDR1 and CDR2 (germline): SGHTA, FQGTGA. CDR3 protein: CASSLRVGQGTFF.

The chain recombines TRBV9 with TRBJ1-1; maybe TRBD1 (5 bases). Germline V gene sequence: CDR1 SGDLS, CDR2 YYNGEE. This CDR3 is 13 amino acids long. Deletions cut 3 bases from V and 4 bases from J, with 10 bases between. In DNA, the CDR3 is TGTGCCAGCAGCGAGGGCGGGGCCACTGAAGCTTTCTTT. As protein: CASSEGGATEAFF.

The genes are TRBV2 and TRBJ1-5, with TRBD1 matching 8 bases. There are 15 residues in the CDR3. Germline V gene data show CDR1 as SNHLY and CDR2 as FYNNEI. The ends lost 4 bases at V and 5 bases at J; junction bases unmatched: 7. The CDR3 nucleotides read TGTGCCAGCAGTGTGGAACAGGGGGTTTATCAGCCCCAGCATTTT. This encodes CASSVEQGVYQPQHF.

The V gene is TRBV5-1, the J gene TRBJ1-2, with TRBD1 matching 9 bases. The V gene end was trimmed by 8 bases and the J gene end by 2 bases; junction bases not matched to a gene: 4. The CDR3 runs 13 residues. Germline CDR1 SGHRS, CDR2 YFSETQ. DNA for the CDR3: TGCGCCAGTACAGGGGGCGTGAACTATGGCTACACCTTC. It encodes CASTGGVNYGYTF. Full variable domain (remainder filled in from reference TRBV5-1 and TRBJ1-2): KAGVTQTPRYLIKTRGQQVTLSCSPISGHRSVSWYQQTPGQGLQFLFEYFSETQRNKGNFPGRFSGRQFSNSRSEMNVSTLELGDSALYLCASTGGVNYGYTFGSGTRLTVV.

The CDR3 DNA reads as TGTGCCAGCAGTTTCTACGGACAGGGAAGCAATCAGCCCCAGCATTTT. It codes for CASSFYGQGSNQPQHF. The V gene is TRBV27, the J gene TRBJ1-5; 8 bases agree with TRBD1. The CDR3 spans 16 residues. The V gene's germline CDR1 is MNHEY and CDR2 SMNVEV (reference sequence). V dropped 3 bases and J dropped 1; count of bases not matched to a gene: 5.

The V and J genes are TRBV7-9 and TRBJ2-6; TRBD1 might be the D (5 bases). CDR3 length: 15 amino acids. Germline CDR1 and CDR2: SEHNR and FQNEAQ (reference sequence). V was trimmed by 0 bases and J by 4 bases, leaving 7 bases between them. CDR3 DNA sequence: TGTGCCAGCAGCTTAGCAGGGGCCGGGGCCAACGTCCTGACTTTC. It is translated as CASSLAGAGANVLTF.

V is TRBV6-5 and J is TRBJ2-5; TRBD2 might be the D (6 bases). The germline V gene encodes CDR1 MNHEY and CDR2 SVGAGI. V was clipped by 6 bases and J by 9 bases, with 23 bases between them. The CDR3 totals 15 residues. CDR3 bases: TGTGCCAGCAGCCCAGGCGGGACGGCGATATTGGCCCAGTACTTC. Translation gives CASSPGGTAILAQYF.

The rearrangement uses TRBV5-1 and TRBJ1-1; TRBD1 agrees at 11 bases. V trimming: 5 bases; J trimming: 0 bases; junction bases outside the gene matches: 6. Germline CDR1 SGHRS, CDR2 YFSETQ. The CDR3 length is 16 residues. CDR3: CASRMGQGVLNTEAFF. As DNA, the CDR3 is TGCGCCAGCAGGATGGGACAGGGGGTTCTGAACACTGAAGCTTTCTTT.

The chain combines TRBV10-3 with TRBJ2-1, with 7 bases matching TRBD2. The CDR3 has 16 amino acids. V gave up 2 bases and J gave up 15 bases; unmatched junction bases: 19. Germline loops: CDR1 ENHRY, CDR2 SYGVKD. The CDR3 nucleotides read TGTGCCATCAGTGAGAGGAAGTCGGGAGGCAATCGTGGGCGGTTCTTC. Its translation is CAISERKSGGNRGRFF.

The sample holds one count of this clone. The gene calls are TRBV18 and TRBJ1-1; the match to TRBD1 covers 9 bases. The V gene's germline CDR1 is KGHSH and CDR2 LQKENI. The CDR3 has 16 residues. The V and J ends lost 0 bases and 0 bases, in that order; junction bases with no gene match: 2. CDR3 in amino acids: CASSPPTGGLNTEAFF. CDR3 DNA sequence: TGTGCCAGCTCACCACCGACAGGGGGTTTGAACACTGAAGCTTTCTTT.

The rearrangement links TRBV27 to TRBJ2-1; TRBD1 might be the D (6 bases). Germline V gene lookup returns CDR1 MNHEY and CDR2 SMNVEV (reference sequence). This CDR3 is built from 14 residues. The V end lost 5 bases, the J end lost 8 bases, and 16 bases lay between the germline ends. This CDR3 reads CASSPQGPWDEQFF. CDR3 in DNA: TGTGCCAGCAGTCCACAGGGTCCGTGGGATGAGCAGTTCTTC.

The V gene is TRBV28, the J gene TRBJ1-5, with unresolved D. The CDR3 runs to 14 residues. Germline V gene lookup returns CDR1 MDHEN and CDR2 SYDVKM. V lost 7 bases and J 7 bases, leaving 17 bases between the germline ends. CDR3 loop: CASINGGFRQPQHF. The CDR3 DNA reads as TGTGCCAGCATCAACGGAGGGTTTCGGCAGCCCCAGCATTTT.

The chain is built from TRBV5-5 and TRBJ1-5; perhaps TRBD1 as D (5 bases). Trimming took off 2 bases at V and 6 bases at J, with 9 bases between the two ends. The CDR3 is 13 amino acids. Germline V gene sequence: CDR1 SGHKS, CDR2 YYEKEE (reference sequence). The CDR3 nucleotides read TGTGCCAGCAGCTTCAGGGTGGCTCAGCCCCAGCATTTT. The encoded protein is CASSFRVAQPQHF.

This CDR3 is CASIREGGEAFF. CDR3 DNA: TGTGCCAGCATACGGGAAGGGGGTGAAGCTTTCTTT. V is TRBV6-1 and J is TRBJ1-1; tentatively, D is TRBD1 (6 bases). The CDR3 extends over 12 amino acids. V was clipped by 7 bases and J by 7 bases, with 13 bases between them. From germline, CDR1 is MNHNS and CDR2 SASEGT.